This record looks at one T cell receptor (beta chain) sequence and its context. Its antigen is unidentified. The CDR3 has 14 residues. The germline CDR1 and CDR2 sequences are GTSNPN and SVGIG (reference sequence). Trimming stripped 0 bases from V and 4 bases from J, with 12 bases between. The data were taken from a study of T cell responses to AZD1222 COVID-19 vaccine. Across the whole study: Second doses were pooled across both intervals (about 4 or about 12 weeks). Study observations and caveats: Repertoire samples came only from after the peak T cell response. Dominant CD4 TCR responses targeted spike regions 160-218 and 743-854. At baseline, just six AZD1222 recipients tested seropositive.

The table came from immunoSEQ multiplex PCR; TCRdb's copy has only in-frame clones and leaves some out. The sample has 90,000 to 140,000 clones; about 80% are singletons. Here the sequenced sample was peripheral blood, taken on day 0 of AZD1222 vaccination. The genes are TRBV30 and TRBJ2-5, with D uncertain. The origin of this receptor is an adult in good health. CDR3 coding DNA: TGTGCCTGGAGTGTACTGCCGTTTGGAGAGACCCAGTACTTC. Amino acid sequence: CAWSVLPFGETQYF.